This paragraph covers one T cell receptor beta chain sequence. This entry comes from a study of blood T cell repertoires in COVID-19. The overall study: Sites in the United States, Italy and Spain provided acute and convalescent COVID-19 samples. The cDNA or gDNA used as material had been derived from T cells, B-cell-depleted T cells, or PBMCs.

Authors' methods: Amplification from reference gene primers served as the basis for estimated nucleated cell counts. Profiling relied on immunoSEQ multiplex PCR, and the TCRdb table lists in-frame clones only, not all of them. V and J calls and clone size are as listed in that table; D and trimming were resolved from the DNA. There are under 200,000 clones in the sample; 87% occur only once, and approximately 4.1% lies in the top ten. The CDR3 runs to 16 residues. Looked up from germline, CDR1 is SGHRS and CDR2 is YFSETQ. The J segment lost 1 base and the V segment lost 0 bases, leaving 1 base of the junction unmatched.

Input material: peripheral blood. This receptor was taken from a woman aged 60 to 75 who had recovered from COVID-19. The V gene is TRBV5-1, the J gene TRBJ2-5, with 12 bases identical to TRBD2. CDR3 DNA sequence: TGCGCCAGCAGCTTGGGACTAGCGGGGGTCCAAGAGACCCAGTACTTC. Its translation is CASSLGLAGVQETQYF.